The rows below give T cell receptor beta chains drawn from one sample of a study. TCRdb re-analysed the RT-PCR reads in MiXCR, keeping a single row per CDR3 protein. The sample gives more than 550,000 distinct CDR3 sequences, approximately 15% of which show up once; 3.6% is in the top ten. The sequencing input was memory CD4+ T cells from blood. The receptors shown here come from a female donor in good health, serving as a healthy control. The CDR3 runs from the conserved cysteine through the conserved F or W. The order of the fields is J gene, V gene, D gene, clone size, CDR3 protein, CDR3 DNA. The D gene is left open where the match is weak. Clone size appears in some rows only: once, few, many, or a class for an expanded clone.

J gene: TRBJ2-5
V gene: TRBV14
D gene: TRBD1
clone size: NA
CDR3 protein: CASSLGTVKETQYF
CDR3 DNA: TGTGCCAGCAGCCTGGGGACAGTAAAAGAGACCCAGTACTTC

J gene: TRBJ1-6
V gene: TRBV20-1
D gene: NA
clone size: NA
CDR3 protein: CSARVRPGVSPLHF
CDR3 DNA: TGCAGTGCTAGAGTAAGGCCAGGGGTTTCACCCCTCCACTTT

J gene: TRBJ1-2
V gene: TRBV7-2
D gene: TRBD1
clone size: few
CDR3 protein: CASSPGGVADRVGYTF
CDR3 DNA: TGTGCCAGCAGCCCAGGGGGAGTGGCGGACAGGGTTGGCTACACCTTC

J gene: TRBJ2-5
V gene: TRBV4-1
D gene: NA
clone size: NA
CDR3 protein: CASSGGRDPEETQYF
CDR3 DNA: TGCGCCAGCAGCGGGGGGCGAGACCCTGAAGAGACCCAGTACTTC

J gene: TRBJ2-1
V gene: TRBV30
D gene: NA
clone size: few
CDR3 protein: CAWSAGLTTKDEQFF
CDR3 DNA: TGTGCCTGGAGTGCGGGACTTACTACAAAGGATGAGCAGTTCTTC

J gene: TRBJ2-1
V gene: TRBV7-2
D gene: NA
clone size: few
CDR3 protein: CASTSKRSVAPNEQFF
CDR3 DNA: TGTGCCAGCACCTCAAAGCGATCCGTAGCCCCCAATGAGCAGTTCTTC

J gene: TRBJ2-1
V gene: TRBV5-1
D gene: TRBD2
clone size: many
CDR3 protein: CASSGTSGGVEQFF
CDR3 DNA: TGCGCCAGCAGTGGAACTAGCGGGGGGGTTGAGCAGTTCTTC

J gene: TRBJ2-7
V gene: TRBV7-9
D gene: NA
clone size: NA
CDR3 protein: CASSVVQGGRYEQYF
CDR3 DNA: TGTGCCAGCAGCGTAGTACAGGGAGGGCGTTACGAGCAGTACTTC

J gene: TRBJ2-4
V gene: TRBV11-2
D gene: TRBD1
clone size: few
CDR3 protein: CASGRDRVNIQYF
CDR3 DNA: TGTGCCAGCGGCCGGGACAGGGTTAACATTCAGTACTTC

J gene: TRBJ2-7
V gene: TRBV12-3/TRBV12-4
D gene: TRBD1
clone size: NA
CDR3 protein: CASSTGQGAFYEQYF
CDR3 DNA: TGTGCCAGCAGCACCGGACAGGGGGCTTTCTACGAGCAGTACTTC

J gene: TRBJ1-3
V gene: TRBV12-3/TRBV12-4
D gene: NA
clone size: few
CDR3 protein: CASNPPVEGGNTIYF
CDR3 DNA: TGTGCCAGCAATCCCCCGGTGGAAGGTGGAAACACCATATATTTT

J gene: TRBJ1-6
V gene: TRBV27
D gene: NA
clone size: many
CDR3 protein: CATYSTGPNSPLHF
CDR3 DNA: TGTGCCACTTACTCTACCGGGCCAAATTCACCCCTCCACTTT

J gene: TRBJ2-1
V gene: TRBV12-3/TRBV12-4
D gene: NA
clone size: many
CDR3 protein: CASSLRSVYNEQFF
CDR3 DNA: TGTGCCAGCAGTTTAAGGTCGGTTTACAATGAGCAGTTCTTC

J gene: TRBJ1-4
V gene: TRBV15
D gene: NA
clone size: NA
CDR3 protein: CATSTGRTRGEKLFF
CDR3 DNA: TGTGCCACCAGCACAGGACGGACCCGAGGGGAAAAACTGTTTTTT

J gene: TRBJ1-2
V gene: TRBV7-8
D gene: NA
clone size: many
CDR3 protein: CASSPTEGAGLGYTF
CDR3 DNA: TGTGCCAGCAGCCCGACCGAAGGGGCTGGACTTGGCTACACCTTC

J gene: TRBJ2-3
V gene: TRBV5-5
D gene: TRBD1
clone size: many
CDR3 protein: CASSPPRGWGTDTQYF
CDR3 DNA: TGTGCCAGCAGCCCCCCCAGGGGGTGGGGCACAGATACGCAGTATTTT

J gene: TRBJ1-1
V gene: TRBV20-1
D gene: NA
clone size: few
CDR3 protein: CSARGPSGVNTEAFF
CDR3 DNA: TGCAGTGCTAGAGGTCCTTCGGGGGTAAACACTGAAGCTTTCTTT

J gene: TRBJ2-3
V gene: TRBV5-1
D gene: NA
clone size: NA
CDR3 protein: CASSFSGRNLDTQYF
CDR3 DNA: TGCGCCAGCAGCTTTAGCGGAAGGAATTTGGATACGCAGTATTTT

J gene: TRBJ2-3
V gene: TRBV19
D gene: NA
clone size: NA
CDR3 protein: CASSMQSPTDTQYF
CDR3 DNA: TGTGCCAGTAGTATGCAGTCCCCCACAGATACGCAGTATTTT

J gene: TRBJ2-7
V gene: TRBV3-1
D gene: NA
clone size: once
CDR3 protein: CASSPVTGTRSSYEQYF
CDR3 DNA: TGTGCCAGCAGCCCCGTTACCGGGACTCGAAGCTCCTACGAGCAGTACTTC

J gene: TRBJ2-4
V gene: TRBV29-1
D gene: TRBD1
clone size: many
CDR3 protein: CSVRKGAAKNIQYF
CDR3 DNA: TGCAGCGTTCGGAAGGGGGCGGCCAAAAACATTCAGTACTTC

J gene: TRBJ2-7
V gene: TRBV28
D gene: TRBD1
clone size: few
CDR3 protein: CASRQGKAYEQYF
CDR3 DNA: TGTGCCAGCAGACAGGGGAAAGCCTACGAGCAGTACTTC

J gene: TRBJ1-3
V gene: TRBV7-2
D gene: NA
clone size: few
CDR3 protein: CASTLSGTHYSGNTIYF
CDR3 DNA: TGTGCCAGCACCCTGTCAGGCACCCATTACTCTGGAAACACCATATATTTT

J gene: TRBJ2-6
V gene: TRBV4-1
D gene: NA
clone size: few
CDR3 protein: CASSQRQGGREGANVLTF
CDR3 DNA: TGCGCCAGCAGCCAACGGCAGGGTGGTCGCGAGGGGGCCAACGTCCTGACTTTC

J gene: TRBJ2-5
V gene: TRBV6-1
D gene: NA
clone size: NA
CDR3 protein: CASKARFQETQYF
CDR3 DNA: TGTGCCAGCAAAGCTAGATTTCAAGAGACCCAGTACTTC

J gene: TRBJ2-7
V gene: TRBV12-3/TRBV12-4
D gene: TRBD2
clone size: few
CDR3 protein: CASSLSLLAGGPPHF
CDR3 DNA: TGTGCCAGCAGTTTAAGTCTGCTAGCGGGAGGGCCACCGCACTTC

J gene: TRBJ2-7
V gene: TRBV7-2
D gene: TRBD1
clone size: NA
CDR3 protein: CASSGSGTASYEQYF
CDR3 DNA: TGTGCCAGCAGCGGATCCGGGACAGCCTCCTACGAGCAGTACTTC

J gene: TRBJ2-3
V gene: TRBV4-2
D gene: TRBD2
clone size: NA
CDR3 protein: CASSPQLAVSTDTQYF
CDR3 DNA: TGTGCCAGCAGCCCACAACTAGCGGTTAGCACAGATACGCAGTATTTT

J gene: TRBJ1-5
V gene: TRBV5-6
D gene: TRBD1
clone size: NA
CDR3 protein: CASSFGTGGFNQPQHF
CDR3 DNA: TGTGCCAGCAGCTTCGGGACAGGGGGATTCAATCAGCCCCAGCATTTT

J gene: TRBJ2-7
V gene: TRBV15
D gene: NA
clone size: NA
CDR3 protein: CATSRYRDYEQYF
CDR3 DNA: TGTGCCACCAGCAGATACCGGGACTACGAGCAGTACTTC

J gene: TRBJ1-1
V gene: TRBV7-9
D gene: NA
clone size: few
CDR3 protein: CASSLSSGIGTEAFF
CDR3 DNA: TGTGCCAGCAGTCTGAGTTCGGGGATTGGGACTGAAGCTTTCTTT

J gene: TRBJ1-2
V gene: TRBV5-1
D gene: TRBD1
clone size: NA
CDR3 protein: CASSSTGDSRGYTF
CDR3 DNA: TGCGCCAGCAGCTCGACAGGGGACTCGAGGGGCTACACCTTC

J gene: TRBJ2-1
V gene: TRBV6-2/TRBV6-3
D gene: TRBD2
clone size: few
CDR3 protein: CASSYLRGRGRGSYNEQFF
CDR3 DNA: TGTGCCAGCAGTTACCTCCGCGGGAGGGGCCGAGGGTCCTACAATGAGCAGTTCTTC

J gene: TRBJ2-2
V gene: TRBV6-2/TRBV6-3
D gene: TRBD1
clone size: NA
CDR3 protein: CASSYGQDSNTGELFF
CDR3 DNA: TGTGCCAGCAGTTACGGACAGGATTCGAACACCGGGGAGCTGTTTTTT

J gene: TRBJ2-3
V gene: TRBV9
D gene: NA
clone size: many
CDR3 protein: CASSVAGDSTDTQYF
CDR3 DNA: TGTGCCAGCAGCGTAGCAGGGGACAGCACAGATACGCAGTATTTT

J gene: TRBJ1-2
V gene: TRBV7-2
D gene: TRBD1
clone size: few
CDR3 protein: CASSFGQGVYFF
CDR3 DNA: TGTGCCAGCAGCTTCGGACAGGGGGTTTATTTTTTC

J gene: TRBJ2-4
V gene: TRBV7-9
D gene: NA
clone size: few
CDR3 protein: CASSLVHQGGNIQYF
CDR3 DNA: TGTGCCAGCAGCTTAGTTCACCAGGGGGGAAACATTCAGTACTTC

J gene: TRBJ2-1
V gene: TRBV11-3
D gene: NA
clone size: NA
CDR3 protein: CASSISGDNSYNEQFF
CDR3 DNA: TGTGCCAGCAGCATCAGCGGGGACAACTCCTACAATGAGCAGTTCTTC

J gene: TRBJ2-2
V gene: TRBV5-6
D gene: TRBD2
clone size: few
CDR3 protein: CASSPGLAGTNTGELFF
CDR3 DNA: TGTGCCAGCAGCCCCGGACTAGCGGGCACGAACACCGGGGAGCTGTTTTTT

J gene: TRBJ1-2
V gene: TRBV4-1
D gene: NA
clone size: NA
CDR3 protein: CASSQDRQGPYGYTF
CDR3 DNA: TGCGCCAGCAGCCAAGATAGGCAGGGTCCCTATGGCTACACCTTC

J gene: TRBJ1-1
V gene: TRBV12-3/TRBV12-4
D gene: TRBD1
clone size: many
CDR3 protein: CASTKETGWAGAFF
CDR3 DNA: TGTGCCAGCACCAAAGAGACAGGGTGGGCTGGAGCTTTCTTT

J gene: TRBJ2-1
V gene: TRBV19
D gene: NA
clone size: NA
CDR3 protein: CASSIGQDSYNEQFF
CDR3 DNA: TGTGCCAGTAGTATAGGTCAGGACTCCTACAATGAGCAGTTCTTC

J gene: TRBJ2-7
V gene: TRBV20-1
D gene: TRBD2
clone size: NA
CDR3 protein: CSAGRTSGNSYEQYF
CDR3 DNA: TGCAGTGCTGGAAGGACTAGCGGGAACTCCTACGAGCAGTACTTC

J gene: TRBJ2-3
V gene: TRBV5-1
D gene: NA
clone size: few
CDR3 protein: CASRAETGADTQYF
CDR3 DNA: TGCGCCAGCAGAGCCGAAACCGGGGCAGATACGCAGTATTTT

J gene: TRBJ1-2
V gene: TRBV20-1
D gene: NA
clone size: NA
CDR3 protein: CSAREGGSAAYGYTF
CDR3 DNA: TGCAGTGCTAGAGAGGGGGGGTCAGCCGCATATGGCTACACCTTC